A selection of T cell receptor beta chains follows, all from one sample in a study of human T cells and chemical hapten exposure. One entry per CDR3 protein results from TCRdb running MiXCR on the RACE reads. Of approximately 50,000 distinct CDR3 sequences in the sample, 9.5% to 10% are singletons; the top ten hold approximately 10%. The starting material was whole blood, obtained in connection with sensitization to the hapten diphenylcyclopropenone (DPC). These receptors were collected from a woman in her 30s with alopecia areata. Some clones in this sample may be carry-over from other donors' samples. CDR3s include the opening cysteine and the closing phenylalanine or tryptophan. The D gene is left open where the match is weak. Clone sizes are given selectively: once, few, many, or a class where the clone is expanded.

>-|TRBV12-3/TRBV12-4|few|TRBJ2-7|15
CASSLWRQGTYEQYF
TGTGCCAGCAGTCTATGGAGGCAGGGGACCTACGAGCAGTACTTC
>-|TRBV29-1|few|TRBJ1-1|11
CSVVAGERAFF
TGCAGCGTTGTGGCAGGGGAGAGAGCTTTCTTT
>-|TRBV20-1|many|TRBJ1-6|14
CSAREVVANSPLHF
TGCAGTGCTAGAGAAGTGGTGGCGAATTCACCCCTCCACTTT
>TRBD1|TRBV3-1|-|TRBJ2-7|15
CASSRSGTDSYEQYF
TGTGCCAGCAGCCGCTCCGGGACAGACTCCTACGAGCAGTACTTC
>-|TRBV4-3|few|TRBJ2-4|17
CASSQDWAGAAKNIQYF
TGCGCCAGCAGCCAAGATTGGGCAGGTGCGGCCAAAAACATTCAGTACTTC
>-|TRBV5-1|many|TRBJ1-1|13
CASSLYSNTEAFF
TGCGCCAGCAGCTTGTACAGTAACACTGAAGCTTTCTTT
>-|TRBV29-1|many|TRBJ1-5|13
CSVGPGNDQPQHF
TGCAGCGTAGGGCCCGGGAACGATCAGCCCCAGCATTTT
>-|TRBV27|-|TRBJ2-3|16
CASSLTLGQETDTQYF
TGTGCCAGCAGTTTAACCCTGGGCCAAGAGACAGATACGCAGTATTTT
>-|TRBV5-1|-|TRBJ2-3|16
CASSLAGTVRTDTQYF
TGCGCCAGCAGCTTGGCCGGGACGGTTCGAACAGATACGCAGTATTTT
>TRBD2|TRBV19|-|TRBJ2-2|16
CASSVSGTRYTGELFF
TGTGCCAGTAGTGTCTCCGGGACTAGATACACCGGGGAGCTGTTTTTT
>TRBD2|TRBV5-1|few|TRBJ2-3|17
CASSSLLAGDSTDTQYF
TGCGCCAGCAGCTCCTTACTAGCGGGGGATAGCACAGATACGCAGTATTTT
>-|TRBV27|few|TRBJ2-3|13
CASSLTYADTQYF
TGTGCCAGCAGTTTAACATATGCGGATACGCAGTATTTT
>TRBD1|TRBV19|few|TRBJ2-2|15
CASSIDRDNTGELFF
TGTGCCAGTAGTATTGACAGGGATAACACCGGGGAGCTGTTTTTT
>-|TRBV10-3|few|TRBJ2-7|15
CAISESSDSTHEQYF
TGTGCCATCAGTGAGTCCTCGGACAGTACCCACGAGCAGTACTTC
>TRBD1|TRBV28|-|TRBJ1-6|16
CASSTGAGQAFSPLHF
TGTGCCAGCAGTACAGGGGCGGGACAGGCCTTTTCACCCCTCCACTTT
>TRBD1|TRBV30|-|TRBJ1-2|13
CAWSETGNYGYTF
TGTGCCTGGAGCGAGACAGGGAACTATGGCTACACCTTC
>TRBD1|TRBV6-5|few|TRBJ1-6|15
CASSNLGQYNSPLHF
TGTGCCAGCAGTAACTTGGGACAGTATAATTCACCCCTCCACTTT
>TRBD1|TRBV2|-|TRBJ1-5|14
CASRKTGGNQPQHF
TGTGCCAGCAGAAAGACAGGGGGTAATCAGCCCCAGCATTTT
>TRBD1|TRBV28|few|TRBJ1-4|16
CASSPGTGVTNEKLFF
TGTGCCAGCAGTCCCGGGACAGGGGTAACTAATGAAAAACTGTTTTTT
>-|TRBV20-1|many|TRBJ2-4|14
CSAEGAGPGNIQYF
TGCAGTGCTGAGGGGGCGGGGCCCGGAAACATTCAGTACTTC
>-|TRBV7-2|-|TRBJ2-2|15
CASSFSRQHTGELFF
TGTGCCAGCAGCTTTTCGAGACAGCACACCGGGGAGCTGTTTTTT
>TRBD1|TRBV12-3/TRBV12-4|many|TRBJ1-1|13
CASRGTASTEAFF
TGTGCCAGCAGAGGGACAGCCTCCACTGAAGCTTTCTTT
>-|TRBV7-9|-|TRBJ1-4|12
CASSACREKLFF
TGTGCCAGCAGCGCCTGTCGGGAAAAACTGTTTTTT